These 5 T cell receptor beta chains were all obtained from the same sample, sequenced in a study of CDR3 diversity in severe acne. MiXCR was run by TCRdb on the PCR reads, yielding one entry per CDR3 protein. In the table there are around 83,000 distinct CDR3 sequences, about 49% of which are singletons. Sequenced: blood. These receptors all stem from a male donor with severe acne vulgaris.

This clonotype was counted many times. The genes are TRBV7-8 and TRBJ2-2; 9 bases align to TRBD1. The CDR3 is 15 residues long. Trimming took 3 bases from V and 6 from J; bases not matched to a gene: 5. The V gene's germline CDR1 is SGHVS and CDR2 FQNEAQ. Written as DNA, the CDR3 is TGTGCCAGCAGCTTTGCAAGGACAGGGGCCGGGGAGCTGTTTTTT. It translates to CASSFARTGAGELFF.

Ten or more counts support this clonotype. This chain uses TRBV2 with TRBJ1-3, with D uncertain. Germline CDR1 reads SNHLY; CDR2 reads FYNNEI. There are 13 residues in the CDR3. V gave up 5 bases and J gave up 4 bases, with 9 bases separating them. CDR3 in amino acids: CASSSVTGNTIYF. The CDR3 DNA reads as TGTGCCAGCAGTTCGGTTACGGGAAACACCATATATTTT. The full variable domain, in which reference TRBV2 and TRBJ1-3 provide the parts outside the CDR3, is EPEVTQTPSHQVTQMGQEVILRCVPISNHLYFYWYRQILGQKVEFLVSFYNNEISEKSEIFDDQFSVERPDGSNFTLKIRSTKLEDSAMYFCASSSVTGNTIYFGEGSWLTVV.

The rearrangement joins TRBV2 to TRBJ1-2; TRBD1 agrees at 7 bases. Germline V gives CDR1 SNHLY, CDR2 FYNNEI. This CDR3 is 17 amino acids long. The J segment lost 0 bases and the V segment lost 4 bases, leaving 11 bases of the junction unmatched. CDR3 sequence: CASSGTGTDLTNYGYTF. CDR3 DNA sequence: TGTGCCAGCAGTGGGACGGGGACAGACTTAACTAACTATGGCTACACCTTC.

V and J are TRBV12-3 or TRBV12-4 and TRBJ1-5; D is possibly TRBD1 (5 bases). Trimming took 5 bases from V and 3 from J, leaving 11 bases between them. CDR3 length equals 14 residues. For the CDR3, the DNA is TGTGCCAGCAGTCAACCAGGGTCCAATCAGCCCCAGCATTTT. Its protein product is CASSQPGSNQPQHF.

This clonotype was counted ten times or more. J is TRBJ2-2 and V is TRBV20-1, with D possibly matching TRBD2 (5 bases). The V end was cut by 1 base, the J end by 6 bases, with 15 bases between. The CDR3 is 15 amino acids. Germline CDR1 reads DFQATT; CDR2 reads SNEGSKA (reference sequence). CDR3 sequence (DNA): TGCAGTGCTAGAGGAGCGGACTCCGGCCCCGGGGAGCTGTTTTTT. Translation gives CSARGADSGPGELFF.